The T cell receptor (beta chain) described here comes from a study of control samples from healthy donors and cancer patients. Trimming pared 3 bases from V and 6 bases from J, leaving 8 bases between. CDR1 is MDHEN, CDR2 SYDVKM, per germline. CDR3 length: 12 amino acids. The protocol was immunoSEQ multiplex PCR, while the TCRdb copy is restricted to in-frame clones and leaves out a portion. The table has about 20,000 clones, around nine tenths seen once. Turning to this clone: At the DNA level, this CDR3 is encoded by other sequences in the same sample as well.

The TCR was taken from a woman in her sixties with head and neck cancer. Sequenced material: PBMCs. The chain is built from TRBV28 and TRBJ1-2; D might be TRBD1 (5 bases). CDR3 nucleotide sequence: TGTGCCAGCAGTTTGTGGGGGAATGGCTACACCTTC. Residues: CASSLWGNGYTF.